This T cell receptor (beta chain) emerged from a study of blood T cells in healthy people across ages. Study-level findings and limits: Across the age range, TCR beta diversity per million T cells fell in a roughly linear way.

CDR1 and CDR2 (germline): SGDLS, YYNGEE. The V end lost 7 bases, the J end lost 4 bases, and 4 bases lay between the germline ends. There are 10 residues in the CDR3. The amount of total RNA extracted per sample was at least 6 micrograms. This clonotype came up a few times. Its target is unknown. A second PCR, run for roughly 7 to 11 cycles, used a sample-barcoded 5' primer plus a J-beta primer mix. Every cDNA was tagged by a template-switch adaptor with 12 random nucleotides. TCRdb re-called the 5' RACE reads with MiXCR, one entry per CDR3 protein. This table holds over a million distinct CDR3 sequences, around two fifths found once.

The sequence was collected from a woman between 18 and 29 years old in good health. The chain couples TRBV9 to TRBJ2-3; D ambiguous. Sequencing was carried out using blood. In DNA form, the CDR3 reads TGTGCCAGCGAAGCAGATACGCAGTATTTT. This sequence encodes CASEADTQYF.